This T cell receptor (beta chain) was retrieved from a study of T cells in Graves' hyperthyroidism and ophthalmopathy. Study-wide background: Blood from the periphery was taken at initial diagnosis, before any treatment. Findings and limits, study-wide: Most thyroid clonotypes expanded above 0.001 appeared in blood too.

Amplification of TCR beta CDR3 regions used RNA as the template. An initial round of RT-PCR targeting the TCR CDR3 relied on the HTBI primer set. MiXCR, applied by TCRdb to the multiplex PCR reads, yields one record per CDR3 protein. This sample has a few hundred thousand distinct CDR3 sequences, with about 16% found just once. This clonotype was seen at least ten times. What it recognizes is unknown. The CDR3 runs to 14 residues. V lost 4 bases and J 0 bases, leaving 13 bases between the germline ends. The germline V gene encodes CDR1 DFQATT and CDR2 SNEGSKA (reference sequence). Patients affected by ophthalmopathy presented a Clinical Activity Score of at least 3, a NOSPECS grade of at least 4, and disease duration below 3 months. Exclusion of a patient resulted from uncontrolled infection, other autoimmune disease, pregnancy or lactation.

The gene calls are TRBV20-1 and TRBJ2-7; no reliable D call. Sequenced material: blood. The TCR was taken from a woman in her twenties or thirties with Graves' ophthalmopathy. The CDR3 sequence is CSAKSIVPSYEQYF. The DNA for the CDR3 is TGCAGTGCTAAGTCTATAGTCCCCTCCTACGAGCAGTACTTC.